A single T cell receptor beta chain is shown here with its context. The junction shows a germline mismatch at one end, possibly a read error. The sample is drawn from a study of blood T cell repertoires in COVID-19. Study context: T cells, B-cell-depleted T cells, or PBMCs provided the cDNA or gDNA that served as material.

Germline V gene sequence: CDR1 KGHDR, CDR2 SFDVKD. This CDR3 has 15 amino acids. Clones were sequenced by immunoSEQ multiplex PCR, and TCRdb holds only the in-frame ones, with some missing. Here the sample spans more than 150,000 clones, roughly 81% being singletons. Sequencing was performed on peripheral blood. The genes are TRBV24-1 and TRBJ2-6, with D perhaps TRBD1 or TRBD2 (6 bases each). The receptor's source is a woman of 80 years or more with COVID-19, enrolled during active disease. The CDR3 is CATGEGGSGANVLTF. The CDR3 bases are TGTGCCACCGGTGAGGGGGGCTCTGGGGCCAACGTCCTGACTTTC.